Listed here are 21 T cell receptor beta chains from one sample, sequenced in a study of cytomegalovirus exposure and HLA in healthy donors. Measured with immunoSEQ multiplex PCR; TCRdb has only the in-frame clones, and not every one. The table records 220,000 or so clones, roughly 85% of them present only once. Sequenced input: PBMCs. The receptors were sampled from a woman between 18 and 29 years old in good health and CMV-seronegative.

The gene calls are TRBV5-6 and TRBJ1-1; 8 bases align to TRBD1. Germline lookup yields CDR1 SGHDT and CDR2 YYEEEE. The CDR3 runs 15 residues. J gave up 1 base and V 6 bases, and 8 bases lay outside the gene matches. This CDR3 reads CASIKMDRENTEAFF. The CDR3, as DNA: TGTGCCAGCATAAAGATGGACAGGGAGAACACTGAAGCTTTCTTT. The full variable domain, with the rest looked up from reference TRBV5-6 and TRBJ1-1, is DAGVTQSPTHLIKTRGQQVTLRCSPKSGHDTVSWYQQALGQGPQFIFQYYEEEERQRGNFPDRFSGHQFPNYSSELNVNALLLGDSALYLCASIKMDRENTEAFFGQGTRLTVV.

The chain recombines TRBV5-4 with TRBJ2-3; 13 bases map to TRBD2. The J segment lost 4 bases and the V segment lost 4 bases, leaving 6 bases of the junction unmatched. Germline CDR1 SGHNT, CDR2 YYREEE (reference sequence). The CDR3 consists of 16 residues. The CDR3 reads CASSARTSGSADTQYF. Here the CDR3 DNA reads TGTGCCAGCAGCGCACGGACTAGCGGGAGTGCAGATACGCAGTATTTT. The complete variable domain, with remaining parts taken from reference TRBV5-4 and TRBJ2-3, reads ETGVTQSPTHLIKTRGQQVTLRCSSQSGHNTVSWYQQALGQGPQFIFQYYREEENGRGNFPPRFSGLQFPNYSSELNVNALELDDSALYLCASSARTSGSADTQYFGPGTRLTVL.

This clone was counted only a few times. This chain connects TRBV9 to TRBJ1-2; the D gene is possibly TRBD1 (6 bases). This CDR3 region has 12 residues. Deletions cut 7 bases from V and 4 bases from J, with 11 bases between. Germline V gene lookup returns CDR1 SGDLS and CDR2 YYNGEE. The chain's CDR3 is CASYQGGYGYTF. DNA of the CDR3: TGTGCCAGCTATCAAGGGGGCTATGGCTACACCTTC.

The rearrangement uses TRBV9 and TRBJ1-3, with a tentative D call TRBD1 (5 bases). The V end was cut by 3 bases, the J end by 4 bases, with 17 bases between. The length of the CDR3 is 16 residues. In germline, CDR1 is SGDLS, CDR2 YYNGEE. CDR3 loop: CASSAEGEQAGNTIYF. The CDR3 nucleotides are TGTGCCAGCAGCGCGGAAGGGGAACAGGCAGGAAACACCATATATTTT. The variable domain in full, with the rest retrieved from reference TRBV9 and TRBJ1-3, is DSGVTQTPKHLITATGQRVTLRCSPRSGDLSVYWYQQSLDQGLQFLIQYYNGEERAKGNILERFSAQQFPDLHSELNLSSLELGDSALYFCASSAEGEQAGNTIYFGEGSWLTVV.

The chain joins TRBV27 to TRBJ2-3, with a tentative D call TRBD1 (5 bases). CDR1 and CDR2 from the germline V gene are MNHEY and SMNVEV (reference sequence). This CDR3 spans 14 amino acids. Between the trimmed V and J ends, which lost 4 bases and 2 bases, there was a span of 10 bases. CDR3 sequence (DNA): TGTGCCAGCAGTTCCAGGGTAAACACAGATACGCAGTATTTT. It is translated as CASSSRVNTDTQYF.

This rearrangement joins TRBV5-1 to TRBJ1-4; 7 nucleotides line up with TRBD1. Per germline, CDR1 SGHRS and CDR2 YFSETQ. CDR3 size: 15 residues. V gave up 0 bases and J gave up 3 bases; unmatched junction bases: 2. CDR3 nucleotide sequence: TGCGCCAGCAGCTTGGGGGGACAGTCTAATGAAAAACTGTTTTTT. Its protein product is CASSLGGQSNEKLFF. Based on the CDR3 plus reference TRBV5-1 and TRBJ1-4, the full variable domain is KAGVTQTPRYLIKTRGQQVTLSCSPISGHRSVSWYQQTPGQGLQFLFEYFSETQRNKGNFPGRFSGRQFSNSRSEMNVSTLELGDSALYLCASSLGGQSNEKLFFGSGTQLSVL.

The chain recombines TRBV30 with TRBJ1-5, with unresolved D. This CDR3 comprises 15 residues. Germline V lookup: CDR1 GTSNPN, CDR2 SVGIG (reference sequence). Trimming removed 1 base at V and 0 bases at J, with 10 bases between. The chain's CDR3 is CAWSEMTGSNQPQHF. The DNA of the CDR3 is TGTGCCTGGAGTGAGATGACGGGTAGCAATCAGCCCCAGCATTTT. The complete variable domain, with remaining parts taken from reference TRBV30 and TRBJ1-5, reads SQTIHQWPATLVQPVGSPLSLECTVEGTSNPNLYWYRQAAGRGLQLLFYSVGIGQISSEVPQNLSASRPQDRQFILSSKKLLLSDSGFYLCAWSEMTGSNQPQHFGDGTRLSIL.

The chain carries TRBV4-1 and TRBJ2-3, with D maybe TRBD2 (6 bases). The CDR3 sequence is 13 residues long. Germline V lookup: CDR1 MGHRA, CDR2 YSYEKL. Trimming cost V 7 bases and J 2 bases, with 10 bases left between them. CDR3 protein: CASKGGATDTQYF. The CDR3, as DNA: TGCGCCAGCAAGGGCGGGGCCACAGATACGCAGTATTTT.

This clone is a singleton in its sample. The V and J genes are TRBV6-1 and TRBJ2-3; a possible D gene is TRBD2 (6 bases). V shed 3 bases and J shed 2 bases, with 12 bases lying between them. Germline-derived CDR1 and CDR2 are MNHNS and SASEGT. The CDR3 loop spans 15 amino acids. CDR3 bases: TGTGCCAGCAGTGACTACGGGGGATACACAGATACGCAGTATTTT. Translating gives CASSDYGGYTDTQYF.

The chain carries TRBV30 and TRBJ2-1; possibly TRBD1 for D (6 bases). Germline CDR1 GTSNPN, CDR2 SVGIG (reference sequence). The CDR3 extends over 14 amino acids. The germline V and J ends were trimmed by 3 bases and 1 base, with 10 bases remaining between them. CDR3 residues: CAWRQGASYNEQFF. CDR3 in DNA: TGTGCCTGGAGACAGGGCGCTTCCTACAATGAGCAGTTCTTC.

The genes are TRBV5-1 and TRBJ1-6, with unresolved D. The CDR3 totals 14 residues. The germline CDR1 and CDR2 sequences are SGHRS and YFSETQ. Between the trimmed V and J ends, which lost 1 base and 0 bases, there was a span of 2 bases. CDR3 region: CASSLNSYNSPLHF. CDR3 bases: TGCGCCAGCAGCTTGAACTCCTATAATTCACCCCTCCACTTT.

The rearrangement uses TRBV29-1 and TRBJ1-3; TRBD1 matches 8 bases. This CDR3 spans 15 amino acids. The V segment lost 7 bases and the J segment 0 bases; nucleotides outside the gene matches: 8. Germline CDR1 reads SQVTM; CDR2 reads ANQGSEA. CDR3 nucleotides: TGCAGCGCCGCAGGGGGCTCTAACTCTGGAAACACCATATATTTT. Protein sequence: CSAAGGSNSGNTIYF.

The genes are TRBV6-5 and TRBJ2-1; D is unresolved. The V end was cut by 2 bases, the J end by 7 bases, with 9 bases between. Germline V CDR1 and CDR2: MNHEY, SVGAGI. This CDR3 spans 13 amino acids. The CDR3 sequence is CASSYEGMNEQFF. The CDR3 nucleotides read TGTGCCAGCAGTTACGAAGGGATGAATGAGCAGTTCTTC.

The J gene is TRBJ1-4, the V gene TRBV6-6; a possible D gene is TRBD1 (5 bases). Germline CDR1 reads MNHNY; CDR2 reads SVGAGI (reference sequence). This CDR3 comprises 14 residues. Between the trimmed V and J ends, which lost 9 bases and 6 bases, there was a span of 17 bases. Here the CDR3 reads CASINRFGDEKLFF. DNA of the CDR3: TGTGCCAGTATAAACAGGTTTGGGGATGAAAAACTGTTTTTT.

This clone showed up just a few times. The chain links TRBV11-1 to TRBJ2-1; unclear D gene. This CDR3 has 15 amino acids. Between the trimmed V and J ends, which lost 5 bases and 0 bases, there was a span of 11 bases. CDR1 SGHAT and CDR2 FQDESV come from the germline V gene (reference sequence). Here the CDR3 DNA reads TGTGCCAGCAGCGCAACATGGAGCTCCTACAATGAGCAGTTCTTC. Protein sequence: CASSATWSSYNEQFF.

J is TRBJ1-1 and V is TRBV5-4; the D gene is possibly TRBD1 (5 bases). The germline V gene has CDR1 SGHNT and CDR2 YYREEE (reference sequence). CDR3 length: 14 amino acids. Trimming shortened V by 4 bases and J by 5 bases, and 15 bases separated the two germline ends. CDR3 nucleotide sequence: TGTGCCAGCAGCGCACAGGTAACGGGGACTGAAGCTTTCTTT. This encodes CASSAQVTGTEAFF.

The V call is TRBV6-5, the J call TRBJ2-1; D uncertain. Germline V gene lookup returns CDR1 MNHEY and CDR2 SVGAGI. V was cut by 2 bases and J by 1 base, with 12 bases left in between. This CDR3 comprises 16 residues. This CDR3 is CASSYAAYPSYNEQFF. DNA for the CDR3: TGTGCCAGCAGTTACGCGGCTTATCCATCCTACAATGAGCAGTTCTTC.

The V call is TRBV11-2, the J call TRBJ2-1, with 12 bases fitting TRBD2. Germline trimming cut 5 bases from V and 3 bases from J; bases unmatched to any gene: 5. Germline V gene sequence: CDR1 SGHAT, CDR2 FQNNGV. The CDR3 sequence is 16 residues long. The CDR3 protein is CASSPRLAGVYNEQFF. CDR3 nucleotides: TGTGCCAGCAGCCCGCGACTAGCGGGGGTCTACAATGAGCAGTTCTTC.

V and J are TRBV7-9 and TRBJ1-2; D is possibly TRBD1 (5 bases). The CDR3 loop spans 12 amino acids. Germline V gives CDR1 SEHNR, CDR2 FQNEAQ (reference sequence). V dropped 7 bases and J dropped 7 bases, with 13 bases sitting between them. CDR3 coding DNA: TGTGCCAGCACCCGAGGGCAGGGTGGCTACACCTTC. Translation: CASTRGQGGYTF.

Worth noting for this clone: The same CDR3 also results from other DNA sequences found in this sample. V usage is TRBV20-1 and J usage is TRBJ2-7; D remains unclear. The germline CDR1 and CDR2 sequences are DFQATT and SNEGSKA (reference sequence). The V and J ends lost 6 bases and 0 bases respectively, with 6 bases between them. The CDR3 extends over 11 amino acids. The chain's CDR3 is CSASSSYEQYF. As DNA, the CDR3 is TGCAGTGCCTCTAGCTCCTACGAGCAGTACTTC.

This clone was found once. This chain connects TRBV4-1 to TRBJ1-2, with unresolved D. This CDR3 spans 16 amino acids. The germline V gene encodes CDR1 MGHRA and CDR2 YSYEKL. Trimming pared 0 bases from V and 2 bases from J, leaving 13 bases between. The CDR3 sequence is CASSQDPGVPNYGYTF. CDR3 nucleotides: TGCGCCAGCAGCCAAGACCCCGGGGTTCCAAACTATGGCTACACCTTC.